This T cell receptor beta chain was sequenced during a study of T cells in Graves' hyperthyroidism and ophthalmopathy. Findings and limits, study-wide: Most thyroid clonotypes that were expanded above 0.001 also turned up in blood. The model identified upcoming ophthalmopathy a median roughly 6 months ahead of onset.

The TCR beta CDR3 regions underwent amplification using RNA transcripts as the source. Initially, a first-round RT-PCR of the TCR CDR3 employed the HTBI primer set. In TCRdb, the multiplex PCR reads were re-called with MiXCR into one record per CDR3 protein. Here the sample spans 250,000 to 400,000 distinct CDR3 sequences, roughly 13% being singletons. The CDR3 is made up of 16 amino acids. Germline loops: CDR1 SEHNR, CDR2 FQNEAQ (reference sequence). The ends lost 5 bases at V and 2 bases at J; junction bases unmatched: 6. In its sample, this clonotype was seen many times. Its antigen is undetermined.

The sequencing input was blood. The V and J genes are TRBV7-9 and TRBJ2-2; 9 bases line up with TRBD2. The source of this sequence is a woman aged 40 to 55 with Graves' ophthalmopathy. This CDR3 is CASSLGLARNTGELFF. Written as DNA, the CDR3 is TGTGCCAGCAGCCTAGGACTAGCGAGAAACACCGGGGAGCTGTTTTTT.